A single sample is the source of the 32 T cell receptor beta chains below, sequenced in a study of glioma-infiltrating T cells. Using RNA template, CDR3s of TCR alpha and beta were amplified with iRepertoire arm-PCR. TCRdb fed the multiplex PCR reads into MiXCR, producing one record per CDR3 protein. The table includes fewer than 90,000 distinct CDR3 sequences, about a quarter detected once. Material for sequencing was glioma tissue, nonneoplastic brain tissue, or PBMCs (not recorded which). Receptor source: a human donor with low-grade glioma or glioblastoma, undergoing nonglioma brain surgery, or in good health (not recorded which).

CDR3: CASSQGIGLAGRNEQFF. CDR3 sequence (DNA): TGTGCCAGCAGCCAAGGGATCGGACTAGCGGGGCGCAATGAGCAGTTCTTC. The chain uses TRBV4-2 and TRBJ2-1; 12 nucleotides align to TRBD2. After removal of 1 base from V and 6 bases from J, the junction contained 7 bases not matched to a gene. This CDR3 is built from 17 residues. Germline values: CDR1 LGHNA, CDR2 YNFKEQ.

Only a few counts were recorded for this clonotype. The chain recombines TRBV4-2 with TRBJ2-7; D is undetermined. The CDR3 sequence is 14 residues long. V shed 1 base and J shed 5 bases, with 12 bases lying between them. Germline-derived CDR1 and CDR2 are LGHNA and YNFKEQ. This CDR3 reads CASSQARKPHEQYF. The CDR3 nucleotides are TGTGCCAGCAGCCAAGCACGTAAACCGCACGAGCAGTACTTC.

Note on this clonotype: This is likely a read error, given that the CDR3 carries no conserved phenylalanine or tryptophan at its end. The V call is TRBV3-1, the J call TRBJ2-5; D gene uncertain. The V end was cut by 0 bases, the J end by 3 bases, with 11 bases between. This CDR3 region has 15 residues. Germline CDR1 is LGHDT and CDR2 is YNNKEL (reference sequence). CDR3 region: CASSQESGWEETQYL. Written as DNA, the CDR3 is TGTGCCAGCAGCCAAGAATCCGGGTGGGAAGAGACCCAGTACCTC.

At least ten counts were recorded for this clonotype. DNA for the CDR3: TGTGCCAGCAGCGGGGGGCACAATCAGCCCCAGCATTTT. Translation gives CASSGGHNQPQHF. The gene calls are TRBV7-8 and TRBJ1-5; perhaps TRBD1 as D (6 bases). The CDR3 loop spans 13 amino acids. V lost 5 bases, J lost 3 bases, and 8 bases lay in between. The germline CDR1 and CDR2 sequences are SGHVS and FQNEAQ.

Details on this clonotype: Here the CDR3 omits its conserved ending phenylalanine or tryptophan, so a read error is the likely source. The chain recombines TRBV3-1 with TRBJ2-1; TRBD1 is a possible D gene (6 bases). With 9 bases removed from V and 3 bases from J, the gap between germline ends came to 9 bases. The CDR3 loop spans 12 amino acids. The germline CDR1 and CDR2 sequences are LGHDT and YNNKEL (reference sequence). CDR3 DNA: TGTGCCAGAAAGGGGGTCTACAATGAGCAGTTCCTC. It translates to CARKGVYNEQFL.

This clonotype occurred many times. The chain is built from TRBV6-5 and TRBJ1-5; no reliable D call. The CDR3 contains 14 residues. Per the germline V gene, CDR1 is MNHEY and CDR2 is SVGAGI. V was clipped by 2 bases and J by 7 bases, with 12 bases between them. CDR3 coding DNA: TGTGCCAGCAGTTACAACCGGGGTGGACAGCCCCAGCATTTT. Encoded protein: CASSYNRGGQPQHF.

With respect to this clonotype: Given a much more abundant clone one base away, this may be a read error. The chain employs TRBV18 and TRBJ1-2, with D uncertain. The CDR3 covers 16 residues. Germline CDR1 and CDR2: KGHSH and LQKENI. CDR3 loop: CASSPGKNRAKYGYTF. The CDR3 region has the DNA TGTGCCAGCTCACCGGGGAAGAATCGAGCTAAGTATGGCTACACCTTC.

This clonotype was recorded at least ten times. The chain uses TRBV6-1 and TRBJ2-3; 11 bases fit TRBD2. Trimming cost V 7 bases and J 0 bases; bases outside gene matches: 9. Germline V lookup: CDR1 MNHNS, CDR2 SASEGT. The CDR3 extends over 17 amino acids. CDR3 bases: TGTGCCAGCACCAGACTAGCGGGGACTCCTAGCACAGATACGCAGTATTTT. It is translated as CASTRLAGTPSTDTQYF.

Comments on this clonotype: This is likely a read error, given that the CDR3 carries no conserved phenylalanine or tryptophan at its end. The chain recombines TRBV5-1 with TRBJ2-5; D is tentatively TRBD1 or TRBD2 (5 bases each). Trimming stripped 3 bases from V and 2 bases from J, with 11 bases between. Germline V lookup: CDR1 SGHRS, CDR2 YFSETQ. CDR3 length: 14 residues. The CDR3: CASSSGRTQETQYS. For the CDR3, the DNA is TGCGCCAGCAGCTCGGGACGAACACAAGAGACCCAGTACTCC.

In its sample, this clonotype was seen many times. The chain combines TRBV7-9 with TRBJ2-4; D is possibly TRBD1 (5 bases). V shed 5 bases and J shed 0 bases, with 8 bases lying between them. This CDR3 is 14 amino acids long. The germline V gene has CDR1 SEHNR and CDR2 FQNEAQ (reference sequence). The CDR3 is CASSQQVAKNIQYF. DNA of the CDR3: TGTGCCAGCAGCCAACAGGTAGCCAAAAACATTCAGTACTTC.

This clonotype is classed as medium-sized. The V gene is TRBV6-1, the J gene TRBJ1-1, with TRBD1 matching 7 bases. Germline CDR1 and CDR2: MNHNS and SASEGT. J lost 5 bases, V lost 7 bases, and 7 bases had no gene match. CDR3 length: 13 residues. The CDR3, as DNA: TGTGCCAGCAAAGGGGGCAGAGGGACTGAAGCTTTCTTT. Its translation: CASKGGRGTEAFF.

This clonotype has just a few counts. CDR3 in DNA: TGTGCCAGCAGCAACGGGATACAAGAGACCCAGTACTTC. It translates to CASSNGIQETQYF. The chain links TRBV3-1 to TRBJ2-5; weak D call: TRBD2 (5 bases). V lost 5 bases to trimming and J lost 2 bases, with 9 bases between them. Germline V gene data show CDR1 as LGHDT and CDR2 as YNNKEL (reference sequence). This CDR3 spans 13 amino acids.

On this clonotype: Just one base apart from a much larger clone, this may be a read error. This chain connects TRBV12-3 or TRBV12-4 to TRBJ1-5; D might be TRBD2 (5 bases). Judging by the DNA end, TRBJ2-3 fits better; the J call may be wrong. CDR3 length: 12 residues. The CDR3 nucleotides read TGTGCCAGCAGTTTCCAAGAGCGGCCCCAGTATTTT. Residues: CASSFQERPQYF.

This clonotype has a count of ten or more. In DNA form, the CDR3 reads TGTGCCAGCAGCCGAGGGTCGTCAGGCAATCAGCCCCAGCATTTT. The encoded protein is CASSRGSSGNQPQHF. This chain links TRBV7-9 with TRBJ1-5; D is unclear. V was pared by 5 bases and J by 2 bases, with 13 bases between. CDR1 is SEHNR, CDR2 FQNEAQ, per germline (reference sequence). CDR3 length: 15 amino acids.

Ten or more counts support this clonotype. The V and J genes are TRBV6-1 and TRBJ1-2; no firm D call. V was trimmed by 6 bases and J by 3 bases, leaving 17 bases between them. The length of the CDR3 is 15 residues. CDR1 MNHNS and CDR2 SASEGT come from the germline V gene. CDR3 region: CASRTRTQSDYGYTF. The CDR3 DNA sequence: TGTGCCAGCAGGACCCGGACCCAATCCGACTATGGCTACACCTTC.

This clonotype was seen ten or more times. V is TRBV4-1 and J is TRBJ2-1, with a tentative D call TRBD2 (6 bases). This CDR3 region has 15 residues. Looked up from germline, CDR1 is MGHRA and CDR2 is YSYEKL. Deletions cut 1 base from V and 4 bases from J, with 11 bases between. CDR3 protein: CASSQGAGLYNEQFF. The CDR3 DNA follows: TGCGCCAGCAGCCAAGGCGCGGGGCTATACAATGAGCAGTTCTTC.

This chain links TRBV7-9 with TRBJ2-1, with 10 bases identical to TRBD2. Per germline, CDR1 SEHNR and CDR2 FQNEAQ (reference sequence). V lost 6 bases to trimming and J lost 10 bases; unmatched junction nucleotides: 18. The CDR3 has 17 residues. The CDR3 sequence is CASRPGVLSGGAEEQFF. In DNA form, the CDR3 reads TGTGCCAGCAGACCAGGGGTCCTCAGCGGGGGGGCGGAAGAGCAGTTCTTC.

This clonotype has ten or more counts. This rearrangement joins TRBV7-9 to TRBJ2-7; TRBD1 might be the D (6 bases). This CDR3 is built from 15 residues. V dropped 1 base and J dropped 1 base, with 11 bases sitting between them. Germline CDR1 and CDR2: SEHNR and FQNEAQ (reference sequence). In DNA, the CDR3 is TGTGCCAGCAGCTTAGTTACAGGGAGATCCTACGAGCAGTACTTC. Amino acids: CASSLVTGRSYEQYF.

This clonotype occurred a few times. The V and J genes are TRBV7-9 and TRBJ1-2; possibly TRBD1 for D (5 bases). The CDR3 runs to 14 residues. The germline V and J ends were trimmed by 5 bases and 4 bases, with 14 bases remaining between them. The germline CDR1 and CDR2 sequences are SEHNR and FQNEAQ (reference sequence). Here the CDR3 DNA reads TGTGCCAGCAGCCCCTTGGGACCGCTCTATGGCTACACCTTC. Translated, it gives CASSPLGPLYGYTF.

This clonotype was observed at least ten times. The rearrangement uses TRBV6-1 and TRBJ2-3, with D tentatively TRBD2 (6 bases). CDR1 is MNHNS and CDR2 is SASEGT in the germline V gene. V was shortened by 10 bases and J by 5 bases, with 10 bases between the two germline ends. This CDR3 is 11 amino acids long. CDR3 DNA sequence: TGTGCCACCCGCGGGATAGATACGCAGTATTTT. It encodes CATRGIDTQYF.

In its sample, this clonotype was seen a few times. The genes are TRBV29-1 and TRBJ2-1; TRBD1 aligns across 8 bases. Germline CDR1 reads SQVTM; CDR2 reads ANQGSEA. The CDR3 extends over 12 amino acids. V lost 7 bases and J lost 8; bases outside the gene matches: 7. CDR3 coding DNA: TGCAGCGGACAGGGGACGGTGGATGAGCAGTTCTTC. Translated, it gives CSGQGTVDEQFF.

Details on this clonotype: The junction departs from the called germline gene at one end, perhaps through a read error. J is TRBJ2-5 and V is TRBV18, with D uncertain. Germline CDR1 reads KGHSH; CDR2 reads LQKENI. The CDR3 extends over 14 amino acids. CDR3 sequence reads: CASSPGIVQETQHF. CDR3 coding DNA: TGTGCCAGCTCACCAGGGATAGTCCAAGAGACCCAGCACTTC.

On this clonotype itself: One end of the junction fails to match germline, which may point to a read error. CDR3 region: CNAKAERGTEAFF. CDR3 in DNA: TGCAATGCTAAAGCAGAACGGGGCACTGAAGCTTTCTTT. V and J are TRBV20-1 and TRBJ1-1; D is unresolved. Germline V CDR1 and CDR2: DFQATT, SNEGSKA (reference sequence). The CDR3 spans 13 residues.

This clonotype was detected many times. The chain uses TRBV19 and TRBJ2-7, with a weak D call TRBD1 (5 bases). The V gene's germline CDR1 is LNHDA and CDR2 SQIVND (reference sequence). This CDR3 spans 15 amino acids. The V end lost 3 bases, the J end lost 2 bases, and 14 bases lay between the germline ends. The CDR3 DNA reads as TGTGCCAGTAGTATGGCCGACAGCGTTACCTACGAGCAGTACTTC. This translates into CASSMADSVTYEQYF.

In regard to this clonotype: A much more abundant neighbour one base away suggests this may be a read error. This chain joins TRBV3-1 and TRBJ2-3; the D gene is possibly TRBD1 (5 bases). The CDR3 runs 13 residues. In germline, CDR1 is LGHDT, CDR2 YNNKEL (reference sequence). V lost 4 bases and J lost 6, with 11 bases in between. The CDR3 bases are TGTGCCAGCAGCCGCTCATCAGGGGATACGCAGTATTTT. Its translation: CASSRSSGDTQYF.

The J gene is TRBJ2-1, the V gene TRBV19; TRBD2 agrees at 11 bases. Trimming removed 5 bases from V and 5 bases from J; junction bases left unmatched: 8. This CDR3 contains 16 residues. CDR1 is LNHDA, CDR2 SQIVND, per germline (reference sequence). The CDR3 bases are TGTGCCAGTAGTGTTGTAGCGGGGGGGCGAAACAATGAGCAGTTCTTC. Its translation: CASSVVAGGRNNEQFF.

As DNA, the CDR3 is TGCGCCAGCAGCCAAGATTCCGGCAGGGGGACTGAAGCTTTCTTT. Translating it yields CASSQDSGRGTEAFF. J is TRBJ1-1 and V is TRBV4-1; TRBD1 matches at 7 bases. V lost 0 bases to trimming and J lost 5 bases; unmatched junction nucleotides: 6. The CDR3 spans 15 residues. The germline V gene has CDR1 MGHRA and CDR2 YSYEKL.

This clonotype was observed many times. V and J are TRBV12-3 or TRBV12-4 and TRBJ1-1, with D perhaps TRBD1 (6 bases). The CDR3 spans 14 residues. Trimming left V 6 bases short and J 6 bases short, with 17 bases between. CDR3 region: CASRGTSTKAEAFF. The CDR3 DNA sequence: TGTGCCAGCAGGGGGACATCAACGAAGGCTGAAGCTTTCTTT.

J is TRBJ1-1 and V is TRBV12-3 or TRBV12-4; D remains ambiguous. V was shortened by 6 bases and J by 1 base, with 15 bases between the two germline ends. CDR3 length: 15 amino acids. The DNA for the CDR3 is TGTGCCAGCAGCCCTAGGAGGCTAGGGAACACTGAAGCTTTCTTT. The encoded protein is CASSPRRLGNTEAFF.

This clonotype was counted many times. CDR3 DNA: TGTGCCAGCAAGGGACAGGGGTACAATGAGCAGTTCTTC. Protein: CASKGQGYNEQFF. The chain couples TRBV6-1 to TRBJ2-1, with 10 bases identical to TRBD1. The ends lost 7 bases at V and 4 bases at J; junction bases unmatched: 1. CDR1 is MNHNS, CDR2 SASEGT, per germline. This CDR3 is built from 13 residues.

This clonotype was detected a few times. A read error may account for a junction end that differs from germline. The chain joins TRBV29-1 to TRBJ1-2; D is perhaps TRBD1 (6 bases). Germline CDR1 is SQVTM and CDR2 is ANQGSEA. This CDR3 region has 12 residues. The CDR3 region is CSVRDRSYDYTF. The CDR3 DNA sequence: TGCAGCGTCCGTGACAGGAGCTATGACTACACCTTC.

As regards this clonotype: A junction boundary mismatches the germline segment, possibly from a read error. The chain couples TRBV20-1 to TRBJ2-5, with D hard to call. CDR1 DFQATT and CDR2 SNEGSKA come from the germline V gene (reference sequence). The CDR3 is made up of 15 amino acids. The CDR3, as DNA: TGCAGTGCTAGAGATCCGCTAACGCACCAAGGGACCCAGTACTTC. The encoded protein is CSARDPLTHQGTQYF.